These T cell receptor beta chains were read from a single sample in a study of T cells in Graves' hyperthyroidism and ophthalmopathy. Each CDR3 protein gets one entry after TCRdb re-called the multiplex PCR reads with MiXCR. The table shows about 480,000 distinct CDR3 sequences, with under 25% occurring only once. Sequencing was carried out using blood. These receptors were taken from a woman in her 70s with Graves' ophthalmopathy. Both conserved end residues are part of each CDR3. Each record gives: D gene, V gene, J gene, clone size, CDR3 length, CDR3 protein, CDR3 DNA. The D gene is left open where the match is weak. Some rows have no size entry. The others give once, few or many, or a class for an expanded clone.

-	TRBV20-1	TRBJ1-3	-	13	CSAGSAFGNTIYF	TGTAGTGCTGGATCGGCTTTTGGAAACACCATATATTTT
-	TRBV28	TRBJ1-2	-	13	CASSLSGGGGYTF	TGTGCCAGCAGTTTATCTGGGGGCGGCGGCTACACCTTC
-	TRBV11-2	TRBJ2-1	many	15	CASSLGWGRTNEQFF	TGTGCCAGCAGCTTAGGGTGGGGGCGGACCAATGAGCAGTTCTTC
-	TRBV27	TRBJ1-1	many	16	CASSRRPPGVDTEAFF	TGTGCCAGCAGCCGACGACCCCCAGGGGTGGACACTGAAGCTTTCTTT
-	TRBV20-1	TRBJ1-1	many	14	CSAFVGATNTEAFF	TGCAGTGCCTTTGTCGGTGCTACGAACACTGAAGCTTTCTTT
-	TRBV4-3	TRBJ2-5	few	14	CASSQHLNKETQYF	TGCGCCAGCAGCCAACACCTCAATAAAGAGACCCAGTACTTC
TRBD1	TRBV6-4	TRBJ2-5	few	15	CASSEGQGQGETQYF	TGTGCCAGCAGTGAAGGACAGGGGCAGGGTGAGACCCAGTACTTC
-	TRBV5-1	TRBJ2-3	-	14	CASSLGSSTDTQYF	TGCGCCAGCAGCTTGGGCAGTAGCACAGATACGCAGTATTTT
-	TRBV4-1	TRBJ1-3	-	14	CASSQVPVGNTIYF	TGCGCCAGCAGCCAAGTCCCGGTTGGAAACACCATATATTTT
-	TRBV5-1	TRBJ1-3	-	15	CASSLDPDSGNTIYF	TGCGCCAGCAGCTTGGACCCTGACTCTGGAAACACCATATATTTT
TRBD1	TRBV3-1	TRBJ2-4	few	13	CASSRQGTDIQYF	TGTGCCAGCAGCCGACAGGGTACGGACATTCAGTACTTC
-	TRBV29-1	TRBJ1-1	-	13	CSVDRHGNTEAFF	TGCAGCGTTGATAGACACGGGAACACTGAAGCTTTCTTT
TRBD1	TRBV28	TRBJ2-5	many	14	CASNQRTGAETQYF	TGTGCCAGCAATCAGAGAACAGGGGCGGAGACCCAGTACTTC
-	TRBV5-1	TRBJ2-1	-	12	CASRGGNNEQFF	TGCGCCAGCAGGGGTGGGAATAATGAGCAGTTCTTC
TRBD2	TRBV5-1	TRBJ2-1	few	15	CASSLVSGRLNEQFF	TGCGCCAGCAGCTTGGTTAGCGGGAGGTTAAATGAGCAGTTCTTC
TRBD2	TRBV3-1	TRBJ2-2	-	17	CASSQEPSGRRTGELFF	TGTGCCAGCAGCCAAGAGCCTAGCGGGAGACGCACCGGGGAGCTGTTTTTT
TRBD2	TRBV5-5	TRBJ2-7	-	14	CASSLEGEGYEQYF	TGTGCCAGCAGCTTGGAAGGGGAGGGCTACGAGCAGTACTTC
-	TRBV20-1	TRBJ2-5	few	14	CSAPKRQVQETQYF	TGCAGTGCTCCGAAGAGACAGGTCCAAGAGACCCAGTACTTC
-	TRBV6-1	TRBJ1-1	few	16	CASSDPSRVINTEAFF	TGTGCCAGCAGTGACCCTTCGAGAGTGATCAACACTGAAGCTTTCTTT
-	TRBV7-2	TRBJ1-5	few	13	CASSLGRERPQHF	TGTGCCAGCAGCCTGGGCAGGGAGCGGCCCCAGCATTTT